This TCR beta chain was identified in a study of graft-versus-host responses after intestinal transplantation. This CDR3 is built from 12 residues. CDR1 and CDR2 from the germline V gene are LGHNT and FRNRAP. V was pared by 5 bases and J by 2 bases, with 6 bases between. Regarding this clone: The target antigen is unknown.

The assay was immunoSEQ multiplex PCR, and TCRdb's table has in-frame clones only and misses some. The table has under 150,000 clones, over 85% seen once. The sample consisted of unstimulated CD4+ T cells sorted from spleen or lymph node cells, taken before intestinal transplant. This TCR was sampled from a human donor who received an intestinal transplant. The chain recombines TRBV12-5 with TRBJ2-5; D call uncertain. The CDR3 is CASGIRQETQYF. For the CDR3, the DNA is TGTGCTAGTGGTATCCGACAAGAGACCCAGTACTTC.